This T cell receptor (beta chain) was captured by sequencing in a study of cytomegalovirus exposure and HLA in healthy donors. V lost 0 bases and J lost 3, with 18 bases in between. The CDR3 length is 17 residues. The germline CDR1 and CDR2 sequences are LGHNA and YNFKEQ. In the PCR, 60 Vbeta and 13 Jbeta primers were used. Data came from immunoSEQ multiplex PCR; TCRdb stores just in-frame clones and leaves some out. The sample has 100,000 to 150,000 clones; 81% are singletons. The J gene is TRBJ2-7, the V gene TRBV4-2, with D possibly TRBD2 on 7 matching bases. The sequenced sample was PBMCs. This sequence originates from a man aged 18 to 29 in good health and CMV-seronegative. In nucleotides, the CDR3 is TGTGCCAGCAGCCAAGATCTTACAGGGAGGGGGGTCTACGAGCAGTACTTC. The encoded protein is CASSQDLTGRGVYEQYF.